The T cell receptor (beta chain) under discussion was sequenced for a study of cytomegalovirus exposure and HLA in healthy donors. The CDR3 is 15 residues long. Germline loops: CDR1 GTSNPN, CDR2 SVGIG (reference sequence). Unmatched junction bases numbered 8, after V lost 0 bases and J lost 3 bases. Study outcomes and limitations: Some segments of the V type, notably TRBV6-2 and TRBV6-3, were excluded as indistinguishable. The study designated 160 or so TCR beta chains cytomegalovirus-associated. Rare sequences made up most TCRs, while some public TCRs were found in many donors.

Healthy individuals who donated bone marrow served as the donors. This clone occurred once. Its antigen is undetermined. 60 Vbeta and 13 Jbeta primers were used in PCR. Profiled with immunoSEQ multiplex PCR; TCRdb holds only in-frame clones, not every one. In the table there are about 190,000 clones, about 90% of which are singletons. The V call is TRBV30, the J call TRBJ2-7; TRBD2 aligns across 7 bases. The sample taken for sequencing was PBMCs. The TCR sequence derives from a boy between 2 and 10 years old in good health and CMV-seronegative. The CDR3 nucleotides are TGTGCCTGGAGTGTACCGGCTAGCGGCTTCTACGAGCAGTACTTC. It is translated as CAWSVPASGFYEQYF.